The rows below give T cell receptor beta chains drawn from one sample of a study of intratumoral heterogeneity in liver cancer. TCRdb's table, derived via immunoSEQ multiplex PCR, lists solely in-frame clones and lacks some. The sample shows 20,000 to 25,000 clones, around 75% of them seen only once. Here the sequenced sample was tumor-adjacent normal tissue, taken before any cancer treatment. Every receptor here comes from a woman aged 70-85 years with hepatocellular carcinoma. CDR3s include the opening cysteine and the closing phenylalanine or tryptophan. Fields, in order: CDR3 protein, CDR3 DNA, J gene, clone size, V gene, D gene. D genes are given only for firm matches. Some rows have no size entry. The others give once, few or many, or a class for an expanded clone.

CASSLSKGQGSNQPQHF | TGTGCCAGCAGTTTATCGAAGGGACAGGGGAGTAATCAGCCCCAGCATTTT | TRBJ1-5 | - | TRBV27 | TRBD1
CASSLFNQPQHF | TGTGCCAGCAGCTTGTTTAATCAGCCCCAGCATTTT | TRBJ1-5 | - | TRBV7-9 | -
CASSLGTRNTEAFF | TGTGCCAGTAGTCTTGGGACACGGAACACTGAAGCTTTCTTT | TRBJ1-1 | - | TRBV19 | -
CASRGTGGSKNYEQYF | TGTGCCAGCAGGGGGACTGGCGGGAGTAAAAATTACGAGCAGTACTTC | TRBJ2-7 | - | TRBV28 | TRBD2
CASGLGAGNPYNEQFF | TGTGCTAGTGGTTTGGGAGCCGGGAACCCCTACAATGAGCAGTTCTTC | TRBJ2-1 | medium-sized | TRBV12-5 | -
CASGGARGYTF | TGTGCCAGCGGGGGGGCGCGGGGCTACACCTTC | TRBJ1-2 | - | TRBV2 | -
CATQGTGLLYEQYF | TGTGCCACCCAGGGGACAGGGCTACTCTACGAGCAGTACTTC | TRBJ2-7 | few | TRBV10-3 | TRBD1
CASSYSGTGERRLFF | TGTGCCAGCAGTTATTCCGGGACAGGGGAAAGGCGACTGTTTTTT | TRBJ1-4 | - | TRBV6-5 | TRBD1
CASSLGGSLEQFF | TGTGCCAGCAGCTTGGGGGGTAGCCTCGAGCAGTTCTTC | TRBJ2-1 | few | TRBV5-4 | -
CASSPTSWNEQFF | TGTGCCAGCAGTCCGACTAGCTGGAATGAGCAGTTCTTC | TRBJ2-1 | - | TRBV2 | TRBD2
CASSVRGGGELFF | TGTGCCAGCAGCGTCCGAGGTGGCGGGGAGCTGTTTTTT | TRBJ2-2 | - | TRBV2 | -
CASSLGTSGRSYEQYF | TGTGCCAGCAGCTTAGGGACTAGCGGGCGCTCCTACGAGCAGTACTTC | TRBJ2-7 | few | TRBV7-9 | TRBD2
CASRDTGGNTEAFF | TGTGCCAGCAGGGACACCGGGGGGAACACTGAAGCTTTCTTT | TRBJ1-1 | - | TRBV28 | -
CAWIRSSSGYEQYF | TGTGCCTGGATACGATCTAGCAGCGGATACGAGCAGTACTTC | TRBJ2-7 | - | TRBV30 | -
CASSFNWGGQFF | TGTGCCAGCAGCTTCAACTGGGGTGGGCAGTTCTTC | TRBJ2-1 | - | TRBV5-5 | -
CASSADAYNEQFF | TGTGCCAGCAGCGCTGACGCTTACAATGAGCAGTTCTTC | TRBJ2-1 | - | TRBV6-5 | -
CASSPQEGGYEQYF | TGTGCCAGCAGCCCCCAAGAGGGAGGCTACGAGCAGTACTTC | TRBJ2-7 | - | TRBV3-1/TRBV3-2 | -
CASSPLWGAYEQYF | TGTGCCAGCAGCCCCCTTTGGGGGGCCTACGAGCAGTACTTC | TRBJ2-7 | medium-sized | TRBV28 | -
CASNAGGDGNQPQHF | TGTGCCAGCAACGCAGGGGGCGACGGCAATCAGCCCCAGCATTTT | TRBJ1-5 | - | TRBV28 | TRBD1
CASMGTSGTWSETQYF | TGTGCCAGCATGGGGACTAGCGGGACGTGGTCGGAGACCCAGTACTTC | TRBJ2-5 | few | TRBV2 | TRBD2
CAISGTPQAGVEQYF | TGTGCCATCAGTGGGACTCCCCAGGCGGGGGTCGAGCAGTACTTC | TRBJ2-7 | few | TRBV10-3 | TRBD2
CASSPTRGLGRYEQYF | TGTGCCAGTAGCCCTACTAGGGGTCTCGGGAGGTACGAGCAGTACTTC | TRBJ2-7 | - | TRBV19 | TRBD2
CASIAARGRNSPLHF | TGTGCCAGCATCGCAGCCAGGGGACGGAATTCACCCCTCCACTTT | TRBJ1-6 | - | TRBV28 | -
CASSFGGGQPQHF | TGTGCCAGTAGTTTCGGGGGAGGTCAGCCCCAGCATTTT | TRBJ1-5 | - | TRBV19 | -
CASSRGQGRNEQYF | TGCGCCAGCAGCCGGGGACAGGGGAGGAACGAGCAGTACTTC | TRBJ2-7 | few | TRBV4-1 | TRBD1
CASSLSPHRGGHYEQYF | TGTGCCAGCAGTTTATCCCCACACAGGGGTGGACACTACGAGCAGTACTTC | TRBJ2-7 | few | TRBV28 | TRBD1
CASSDSGLAGASKFF | TGTGCCAGCAGTGACTCGGGACTAGCGGGAGCAAGTAAGTTCTTC | TRBJ2-1 | few | TRBV6-5 | TRBD2
CAWRKTNRAEAFF | TGTGCCTGGAGAAAGACTAATCGGGCTGAAGCTTTCTTT | TRBJ1-1 | - | TRBV30 | -
CASTQQGAKNTEAFF | TGTGCCAGTACCCAACAGGGGGCAAAGAACACTGAAGCTTTCTTT | TRBJ1-1 | - | TRBV19 | TRBD1
CASGTPRGTGPNYGYTF | TGTGCCAGCGGAACCCCAAGAGGGACAGGGCCTAACTATGGCTACACCTTC | TRBJ1-2 | - | TRBV7-9 | TRBD1
CAWSRDREQFF | TGTGCCTGGAGCAGGGACCGCGAGCAGTTCTTC | TRBJ2-1 | once | TRBV30 | -
CASSPPSGPYNEQFF | TGCGCCAGCAGCCCTCCTAGCGGTCCTTACAATGAGCAGTTCTTC | TRBJ2-1 | - | TRBV5-1 | TRBD2
CASKSQGQNYGYTF | TGTGCCAGCAAGTCACAGGGGCAGAACTATGGCTACACCTTC | TRBJ1-2 | - | TRBV7-9 | TRBD1
CASSPRTGGYEQYF | TGTGCCAGCAGCCCCCGAACAGGGGGCTACGAGCAGTACTTC | TRBJ2-7 | few | TRBV7-9 | TRBD1
CAIRSMVASGDEQFF | TGTGCCATCAGGTCCATGGTAGCCTCTGGGGATGAGCAGTTCTTC | TRBJ2-1 | - | TRBV10-3 | -
CASSYQARNQPQHF | TGTGCCAGCAGTTATCAGGCCCGCAATCAGCCCCAGCATTTT | TRBJ1-5 | - | TRBV28 | -
CASRGREGVDNEQFF | TGTGCCAGCAGGGGCCGGGAGGGCGTCGACAATGAGCAGTTCTTC | TRBJ2-1 | once | TRBV7-8 | TRBD2
CASSQGLAQRQFF | TGTGCCAGCAGCCAAGGACTAGCCCAGAGGCAGTTCTTC | TRBJ2-1 | few | TRBV4-2 | TRBD2
CASSNPQQGTAKNIQYF | TGTGCCAGTAGTAACCCTCAACAGGGAACGGCCAAAAACATTCAGTACTTC | TRBJ2-4 | - | TRBV19 | -
CASSQDISPYSTDTQYF | TGCGCCAGCAGCCAAGATATCAGCCCCTATAGCACAGATACGCAGTATTTT | TRBJ2-3 | - | TRBV4-1 | -
CASSLITGSKNYGYTF | TGTGCCAGCAGCTTAATTACGGGATCGAAAAACTATGGCTACACCTTC | TRBJ1-2 | - | TRBV5-6 | -
CASSLVGVSEKLFF | TGTGCCAGCAGCTTGGTTGGGGTTTCTGAAAAACTGTTTTTT | TRBJ1-4 | few | TRBV5-6 | -
CASSEEGATKNIQYF | TGTGCCAGCAGTGAGGAGGGGGCGACCAAAAACATTCAGTACTTC | TRBJ2-4 | - | TRBV2 | -
CASSRGLAGQRLAYEQYF | TGTGCCAGCAGCCGCGGACTAGCGGGTCAACGATTAGCCTACGAGCAGTACTTC | TRBJ2-7 | few | TRBV3-1/TRBV3-2 | TRBD2
CATSRAVSYRRGEQYF | TGTGCCACCAGCAGAGCAGTATCCTACAGGAGGGGCGAGCAGTACTTC | TRBJ2-7 | - | TRBV15 | -
CASSFIEREQYF | TGTGCCAGCAGCTTTATCGAACGGGAGCAGTACTTC | TRBJ2-7 | - | TRBV7-2 | -
CATSDHRSRPQHF | TGTGCCACCAGTGATCATCGTTCCAGGCCCCAGCATTTT | TRBJ1-5 | - | TRBV24-1 | -
CASSLDPSGRQETQYF | TGTGCCAGCAGCTTGGATCCTAGCGGCAGGCAAGAGACCCAGTACTTC | TRBJ2-5 | - | TRBV5-5 | TRBD2
CASSWRGQTSTDTQYF | TGCGCCAGCAGCTGGAGGGGGCAAACTAGCACAGATACGCAGTATTTT | TRBJ2-3 | - | TRBV5-1 | -
CASSLLGPTDTQYF | TGTGCCAGCAGCTTGTTGGGACCGACAGATACGCAGTATTTT | TRBJ2-3 | - | TRBV5-4 | -
CASSLSGGAGGTQYF | TGTGCCAGCAGTTTATCGGGGGGGGCCGGGGGTACGCAGTATTTT | TRBJ2-3 | - | TRBV27 | -
CASTQQGSRWASGNYEQYF | TGTGCCAGCACCCAACAGGGATCCCGGTGGGCTAGCGGGAACTACGAGCAGTACTTC | TRBJ2-7 | - | TRBV7-2 | TRBD2
CASSLVPGIYYGYTF | TGCGCCAGCAGCTTGGTCCCGGGGATATACTATGGCTACACCTTC | TRBJ1-2 | once | TRBV5-1 | -
CASSLKGTGSNYGYTF | TGTGCCAGCAGCTTAAAGGGGACAGGATCTAACTATGGCTACACCTTC | TRBJ1-2 | - | TRBV7-9 | TRBD1
CASSEGLAILEQFF | TGTGCCAGCAGTGAGGGACTAGCGATCCTAGAGCAGTTCTTC | TRBJ2-1 | - | TRBV7-9 | TRBD2
CASSQDRMYEQYF | TGTGCCAGCAGCCAAGATCGAATGTACGAGCAGTACTTC | TRBJ2-7 | - | TRBV3-1/TRBV3-2 | -
CASGGGGFNSPLHF | TGTGCCAGCGGCGGCGGTGGATTTAATTCACCCCTCCACTTT | TRBJ1-6 | - | TRBV5-6 | -